The clone carrying this T cell receptor (beta chain) showed up many times. Amplified TCR beta CDR3 regions derived from RNA transcripts. First-round RT-PCR of the TCR CDR3 relied on the HTBI primer set. A single record per CDR3 protein comes from TCRdb applying MiXCR to the multiplex PCR reads. The sample consists of a few hundred thousand distinct CDR3 sequences, about 16% of them appearing once. With 2 bases clipped from V and 3 bases from J, the junction kept 3 bases outside the gene matches. The CDR3 extends over 13 amino acids. CDR1 is DFQATT, CDR2 SNEGSKA, per germline (reference sequence). The sample comes from a study of T cells in Graves' hyperthyroidism and ophthalmopathy.

The source material was blood. This clonotype originated in a woman aged 25 to 39 with Graves' hyperthyroidism. The gene calls are TRBV20-1 and TRBJ2-7; TRBD2 agrees at 8 bases. For the CDR3, the DNA is TGCAGTGCTAGATTAGCGGGACGCTACGAGCAGTACTTC. Amino acid sequence: CSARLAGRYEQYF.